These 12 T cell receptor beta chains were sequenced from one sample in a study of T cell clonality in common variable immunodeficiency. Antigens for these TCRs are unknown. Generated by immunoSEQ multiplex PCR, the TCRdb table keeps only in-frame clones and is missing some. The sample shows about 28,000 clones, no singletons; the ten largest hold about 3.3%. Points from the study as a whole: Common variable immunodeficiency TCR beta sequences reportedly had fewer deletions and N-nucleotide insertions.

The sample taken for sequencing was peripheral blood mononuclear cells. The receptor set was obtained from a human donor with common variable immunodeficiency.

This clone was recorded many times. The read terminates 3 residues ahead of where the CDR3 ends, so the germline J gene completes it. The gene calls are TRBV5-4 and TRBJ2-3; maybe TRBD2 (6 bases). V gave up 1 base and J gave up 3 bases, with 6 bases separating them. The CDR3 has 13 residues. Per the germline V gene, CDR1 is SGHNT and CDR2 is YYREEE (reference sequence). The CDR3 sequence is CASSLRGTDTQYF. The sequenced CDR3 bases are TGTGCCAGCAGCTTGCGGGGGACAGATACG.

This clone was seen at least ten times. Sequencing ends 3 residues short of the CDR3 end; the germline J gene provides the rest. The chain is built from TRBV5-1 and TRBJ1-1; TRBD1 matches 8 bases. There are 14 residues in the CDR3. Germline CDR1 is SGHRS and CDR2 is YFSETQ. V dropped 3 bases and J dropped 2; count of bases not matched to a gene: 3. CDR3 DNA, as far as it was read: TGCGCCAGCAGCTGGACAGGGACAAACACTGAA. Translating gives CASSWTGTNTE. The entire CDR3 protein is CASSWTGTNTEAFF.

Incomplete CDR3 DNA: TGTGCCAGTAGTTTCACTCTTCGCGGCGAG. Translated: CASSFTLRGE. The CDR3 reads in full as CASSFTLRGEQYF. The chain carries TRBV19 and TRBJ2-7; no definite D call. The read terminates 3 residues before the CDR3 end, so the remaining end is supplied by the germline J gene. Germline CDR1 is LNHDA and CDR2 is SQIVND (reference sequence). The CDR3 is 13 amino acids. V was clipped by 5 bases and J by 6 bases, with 14 bases between them.

In this sample, this clone turned up many times. The CDR3 is cut off 3 residues early in the read; its end comes from the germline J gene. The chain is built from TRBV5-1 and TRBJ1-5; TRBD1 is a possible D gene (5 bases). CDR3 length equals 17 residues. Germline V CDR1 and CDR2: SGHRS, YFSETQ. The ends were cut back, 4 bases at V and 2 bases at J, with 19 bases in the middle. The sequenced part of the CDR3 DNA is TGCGCCAGCAGCCCCGGACCCGGGGGTGGTGGCAATCAGCCC. As protein: CASSPGPGGGGNQP. The complete CDR3 reads CASSPGPGGGGNQPQHF.

This clone was found a few times. The DNA read from the CDR3 is TGTGCCAGCAGTTACTCGTCTGCGAACTATGGC. Translation: CASSYSSANYG. The whole CDR3 protein reads CASSYSSANYGYTF. This chain connects TRBV6-2 or TRBV6-3 to TRBJ1-2; the D is unclear. The read ends 3 residues early relative to the CDR3; the germline J gene fills the gap. Germline V lookup: CDR1 MNHEY, CDR2 SVGEGT. Trimming took 0 bases from V and 2 from J, leaving 7 bases between them. CDR3 size: 14 residues.

This clone occurred many times. The read ends 3 residues shy of where the CDR3 ends; the end is completed using the germline J gene. This rearrangement joins TRBV5-1 to TRBJ2-1, with TRBD2 identical over 7 bases. The V and J ends lost 2 bases and 7 bases, in that order; junction bases with no gene match: 12. Germline CDR1 and CDR2: SGHRS and YFSETQ. CDR3 length: 16 residues. CDR3 region: CASSFVLSGGGNEQFF. The CDR3 bases that were read are TGCGCCAGCAGCTTTGTCCTATCGGGAGGCGGGAATGAG.

This clone was counted at least ten times. The CDR3 extends 3 residues past the end of the read, so its final part is completed from the germline J gene. The chain employs TRBV10-3 and TRBJ2-5; D uncertain. This CDR3 contains 12 residues. The ends were cut back, 4 bases at V and 1 base at J, with 4 bases in the middle. CDR1 is ENHRY, CDR2 SYGVKD, per germline. The CDR3 DNA, read in part, is TGTGCCATCAGTGGCAGCCAAGAGACC. This gives the protein CAISGSQET. In full, the CDR3 reads CAISGSQETQYF.

This clone was observed at least ten times. From the germline J gene comes the end of the CDR3, since the read stops 3 residues before it. The rearrangement joins TRBV5-1 to TRBJ1-6, with TRBD1 identical over 8 bases. Germline assignment: CDR1 SGHRS and CDR2 YFSETQ. The ends lost 0 bases at V and 7 bases at J; junction bases unmatched: 3. This CDR3 has 15 amino acids. CDR3 loop: CASSLDTGGNSPLHF. The part of the CDR3 DNA that was read is TGCGCCAGCAGCTTGGATACAGGGGGGAATTCACCC.

The sample holds many counts of this clone. The CDR3 end is not reached by the read, which stops 3 residues before it; the germline J gene fills it in. V and J are TRBV11-2 and TRBJ1-5; D remains unclear. Germline CDR1 is SGHAT and CDR2 is FQNNGV. The V end lost 5 bases, the J end lost 7 bases, and 12 bases lay between the germline ends. The CDR3 length is 13 residues. Partial CDR3 DNA: TGTGCCAGCAGCCTCAGCGAGACGCAGCCC. Protein product: CASSLSETQP. The entire CDR3 protein is CASSLSETQPQHF.

This clone appeared many times. The read comes to an end 3 residues before the CDR3 does, leaving the germline J gene to fill in the end. This chain links TRBV30 with TRBJ1-5, with 9 bases lining up with TRBD1. Germline V gene sequence: CDR1 GTSNPN, CDR2 SVGIG (reference sequence). V gave up 2 bases and J gave up 1 base; unmatched junction bases: 6. The CDR3 runs to 16 residues. The CDR3 loop is CAWSRGGTGSNQPQHF. The part of the CDR3 DNA that was read is TGTGCCTGGAGTAGAGGGGGGACAGGGAGCAATCAGCCC.

This clone was recorded many times. Coverage ceases 3 residues before the CDR3 finishes, and the germline J gene fills in the end. The rearrangement uses TRBV5-1 and TRBJ2-5; D not resolved. V was pared by 0 bases and J by 2 bases, with 11 bases between. Germline V CDR1 and CDR2: SGHRS, YFSETQ. This CDR3 has 15 amino acids. The DNA read from the CDR3 is TGCGCCAGCAGCTTGGGTAGAGCGAAACAAGAGACC. As protein: CASSLGRAKQET. The whole CDR3 is CASSLGRAKQETQYF.

This clone was picked up a small number of times. Read coverage stops 3 residues before the CDR3 terminus; the germline J gene supplies the remainder. This chain joins TRBV5-1 and TRBJ2-7, with TRBD1 matching over 9 bases. CDR1 SGHRS and CDR2 YFSETQ come from the germline V gene. The CDR3 sequence is 13 residues long. J was trimmed by 3 bases and V by 7 bases; bases with no gene match: 5. Here the CDR3 reads CASGQGTYYEQYF. CDR3 DNA (partial): TGCGCCAGCGGACAGGGGACTTACTACGAG.